This is a list of T cell receptor beta chains from one sample in a study of cytomegalovirus exposure and HLA in healthy donors. The method was immunoSEQ multiplex PCR; TCRdb's version includes in-frame clones alone and lacks a portion of them. The top ten hold 3.5% of the sample, which has approximately 140,000 clones, 79% seen once. Sequencing was done on a sample of PBMCs. The source is a human donor in good health. Both conserved end residues are part of each CDR3. The order of the fields is clone size, V gene, D gene, J gene, CDR3 protein, CDR3 DNA. A D gene is named only where the DNA matches it firmly. Only some rows state a clone size, as once, few, many or a class for expanded clones.

-	TRBV5-6	TRBD1	TRBJ1-3	CASSGGQTSGNTIYF	TGTGCCAGCAGCGGGGGACAGACCTCTGGAAACACCATATATTTT
-	TRBV27	-	TRBJ1-2	CASSLGGNGYTF	TGTGCCAGCAGTTTAGGCGGAAATGGCTACACCTTC
few	TRBV5-1	TRBD2	TRBJ2-7	CASSGGTSGYEQYF	TGCGCCAGCAGCGGCGGGACTAGCGGGTACGAGCAGTACTTC
-	TRBV18	-	TRBJ1-1	CASSPQYQNEAFF	TGTGCCAGCTCACCACAGTATCAGAACGAAGCTTTCTTT
-	TRBV5-1	TRBD1	TRBJ1-1	CASSLTGGIPVGTEAFF	TGCGCCAGCAGCTTGACAGGGGGCATTCCGGTGGGCACTGAAGCTTTCTTT
-	TRBV14	-	TRBJ2-3	CASSQKRLQVDTQYF	TGTGCCAGCAGCCAAAAAAGGTTACAGGTTGATACGCAGTATTTT
-	TRBV27	TRBD2	TRBJ2-7	CASSAGTSKFAPYEQYF	TGTGCCAGCAGCGCCGGGACTAGCAAATTTGCACCCTACGAGCAGTACTTC
-	TRBV6-8	-	TRBJ2-6	CASSWRPRRVSGANVLTF	TGTGCCAGCAGTTGGCGCCCTCGGAGAGTATCTGGGGCCAACGTCCTGACTTTC
-	TRBV6-5	-	TRBJ1-1	CASSRVTREAEAFF	TGTGCCAGCAGCAGGGTAACTAGGGAGGCTGAAGCTTTCTTT
-	TRBV2	-	TRBJ2-7	CASSPKILMSQF	TGTGCCAGCAGTCCTAAGATCCTTATGAGCCAATTC
-	TRBV2	-	TRBJ1-2	CASRRGQSNYGYTF	TGTGCCAGCAGGCGCGGACAGTCCAACTATGGCTACACCTTC
-	TRBV6-5	-	TRBJ2-5	CASSYGLSEETQYF	TGTGCCAGCAGTTACGGGCTTAGCGAAGAGACCCAGTACTTC
-	TRBV10-3	TRBD2	TRBJ2-5	CAISPGTSGFQETQYF	TGTGCCATCAGTCCCGGGACTAGCGGATTCCAAGAGACCCAGTACTTC
-	TRBV6-1	TRBD1	TRBJ1-2	CASSVQGGYGYTF	TGTGCCAGCAGCGTTCAGGGGGGCTATGGCTACACCTTC
once	TRBV14	TRBD2	TRBJ2-1	CASSRLAGGTLVQFF	TGTGCCAGCAGCAGACTAGCGGGAGGCACCCTCGTGCAGTTCTTC
-	TRBV30	TRBD1	TRBJ2-5	CAWSVGQGGRETQYF	TGTGCCTGGAGTGTAGGACAGGGAGGCCGGGAGACCCAGTACTTC
-	TRBV5-1	TRBD1	TRBJ1-1	CASSPGTVNTEAFF	TGCGCCAGCAGCCCCGGGACAGTGAACACTGAAGCTTTCTTT
-	TRBV7-8	TRBD2	TRBJ2-1	CASTLPGLPVNEQFF	TGTGCCAGCACCCTACCGGGACTACCTGTGAATGAGCAGTTCTTC
-	TRBV19	TRBD1	TRBJ2-1	CASTRIGQGGYNEQFF	TGTGCCAGTACCCGTATAGGACAGGGTGGGTACAATGAGCAGTTCTTC
-	TRBV9	-	TRBJ2-3	CASSVGGTDTQYF	TGTGCCAGCAGCGTAGGAGGCACAGATACGCAGTATTTT
-	TRBV12-5	-	TRBJ2-1	CASGRNPAGFNEQFF	TGTGCTAGTGGTAGGAACCCCGCGGGTTTCAATGAGCAGTTCTTC
-	TRBV6-6	-	TRBJ1-6	CASGSSPLHF	TGTGCCAGCGGGAGTTCACCCCTCCACTTT
-	TRBV5-6	-	TRBJ1-2	CASSLKLGSYGYTF	TGTGCCAGCAGCTTGAAGTTGGGGAGCTATGGCTACACCTTC